This T cell receptor (beta chain) comes out of a study of CD8+ T cells in alopecia areata. The wider study: Oral tofacitinib, 5 to 10 mg twice daily, was given in an open-label trial. Patients remained on tofacitinib for 6 to 18 months and then went 6 months without it.

Study-level results: Possibly as an HLA-related effect, TCR sharing across patients appeared less clear than in mice.

It was cDNA, reverse transcribed from extracted RNA, that served as the sequencing template. The data were produced by immunoSEQ multiplex PCR, yet TCRdb's version contains in-frame clones alone and is incomplete. The sample contains about 150,000 clones, about 90% of which appear only once. For this clone: Its antigen is unknown.

Germline CDR1 reads SGHDT; CDR2 reads YYEEEE. V lost 4 bases and J lost 7, with 26 bases in between. The CDR3 is 17 residues long. This receptor was obtained from a human donor with alopecia areata. This sequence joins TRBV5-6 and TRBJ2-5, with a possible D match to TRBD1 (5 bases). Specimen: CD8+ T cells sorted from blood, collected at week 0. CDR3 region: CASSPTLLDTNTGTQYF. The CDR3 DNA reads TGTGCCAGCAGCCCAACTCTTTTGGACACTAATACGGGGACCCAGTACTTC.